This TCR beta chain was observed in a study of blood T cell repertoires in COVID-19. Study overall: Sites across the United States, Italy and Spain contributed samples from acute and convalescent COVID-19. Nucleic acid was either cDNA or gDNA, and it came from T cells, B-cell-depleted T cells, or PBMCs.

V dropped 5 bases and J dropped 5 bases, with 6 bases sitting between them. Looked up from germline, CDR1 is MDHEN and CDR2 is SYDVKM. CDR3 size: 11 residues. In the original processing: Estimated nucleated cell counts came from reference gene primer amplification. The method was immunoSEQ multiplex PCR; TCRdb's version includes in-frame clones alone and lacks a portion of them. The V and J calls and the clone size are those of that table, but D and trimming were determined from the DNA. The sample holds roughly 84,000 clones, approximately 71% seen once. This clone has a handful of counts. This clonotype was obtained from a woman aged 45 to 65 with acute or convalescent COVID-19. The chain employs TRBV28 and TRBJ1-1; D is undetermined. Material: peripheral blood. CDR3 nucleotides: TGTGCCAGCAGTCTCGGGACTGAAGCTTTCTTT. This sequence encodes CASSLGTEAFF.